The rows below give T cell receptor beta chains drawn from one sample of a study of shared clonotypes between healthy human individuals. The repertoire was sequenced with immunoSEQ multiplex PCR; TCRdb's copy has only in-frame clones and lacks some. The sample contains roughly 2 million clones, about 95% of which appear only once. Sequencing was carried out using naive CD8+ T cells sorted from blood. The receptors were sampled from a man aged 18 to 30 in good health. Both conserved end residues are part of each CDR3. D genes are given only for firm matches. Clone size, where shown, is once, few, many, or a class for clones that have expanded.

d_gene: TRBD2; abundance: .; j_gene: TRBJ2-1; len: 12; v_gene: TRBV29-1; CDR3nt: TGCAGCGCGAGGAAGGTGGGAGGGGAGCAGTTCTTC; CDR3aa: CSARKVGGEQFF
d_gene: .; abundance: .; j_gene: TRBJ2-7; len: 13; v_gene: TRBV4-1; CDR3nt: TGCGCCAGCAGCCAATCCCTCTTATACGAGCAGTACTTC; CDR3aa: CASSQSLLYEQYF
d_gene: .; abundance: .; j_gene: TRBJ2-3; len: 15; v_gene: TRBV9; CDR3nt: TGTGCCAGCAGCGTAGCAAGGACTCTCACAGATACGCAGTATTTT; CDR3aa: CASSVARTLTDTQYF
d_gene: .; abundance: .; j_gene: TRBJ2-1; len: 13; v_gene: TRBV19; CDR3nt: TGTGCCAGTAGTATAAGGGGGTACAATGAGCAGTTCTTC; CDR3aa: CASSIRGYNEQFF
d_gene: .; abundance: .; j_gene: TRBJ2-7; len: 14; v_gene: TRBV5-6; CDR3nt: TGTGCCAGCAGCTTGGCCGAACAGGGAAGGGAGCAGTACTTC; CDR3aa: CASSLAEQGREQYF
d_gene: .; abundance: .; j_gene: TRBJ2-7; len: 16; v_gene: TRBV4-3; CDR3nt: TGCGCCAGCAGCCAAGACTCGGTTAACACCATGGGCGAGCAGTACTTC; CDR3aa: CASSQDSVNTMGEQYF
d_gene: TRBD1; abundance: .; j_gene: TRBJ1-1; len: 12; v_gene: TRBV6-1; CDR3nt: TGTGCCAGCAGTTCCGGACAGGTTGAAGCTTTCTTT; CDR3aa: CASSSGQVEAFF
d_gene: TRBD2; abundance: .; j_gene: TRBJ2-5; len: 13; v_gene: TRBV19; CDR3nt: TGTGCCAGTACCGTTAGCGGGAGTCAGACCCAGTACTTC; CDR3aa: CASTVSGSQTQYF
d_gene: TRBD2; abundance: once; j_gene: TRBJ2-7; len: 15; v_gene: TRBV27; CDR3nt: TGTGCCAGCACCACTATACTAGCGGGGGTGAACGAGCAGTACTTC; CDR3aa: CASTTILAGVNEQYF
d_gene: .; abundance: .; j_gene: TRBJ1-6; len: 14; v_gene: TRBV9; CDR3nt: TGTGCCAGCAGCGTAGGGGACACCTTGGCGCCCCTCCACTTT; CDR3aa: CASSVGDTLAPLHF
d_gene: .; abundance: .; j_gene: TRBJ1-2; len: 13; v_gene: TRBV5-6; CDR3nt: TGTGCCAGCAGCTTGGGGCAAGTCTATGGCTACACCTTC; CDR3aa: CASSLGQVYGYTF
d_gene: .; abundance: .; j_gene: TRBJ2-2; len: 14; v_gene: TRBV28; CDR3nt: TGTGCCAGCCTCACCACAGGGAGCACCGGGGAGCTGTTTTTT; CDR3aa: CASLTTGSTGELFF
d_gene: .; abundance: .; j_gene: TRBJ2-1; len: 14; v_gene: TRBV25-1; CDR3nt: TGTGCCAGCAGTGGGGCAGGGGTCCACAATGAGCAGTTCTTC; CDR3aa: CASSGAGVHNEQFF
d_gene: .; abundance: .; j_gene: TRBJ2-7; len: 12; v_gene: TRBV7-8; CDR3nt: TGTGCCAGCCAAAGCCAGTCCTACGAGCAGTACTTC; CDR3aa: CASQSQSYEQYF
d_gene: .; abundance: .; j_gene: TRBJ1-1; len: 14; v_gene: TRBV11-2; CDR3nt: TGTGCCAGCAGCCTAATGGGCCCGAACACTGAAGCTTTCTTT; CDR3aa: CASSLMGPNTEAFF
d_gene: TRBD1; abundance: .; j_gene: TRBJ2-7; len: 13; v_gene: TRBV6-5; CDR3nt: TGTGCCAGCAGTTACGGGACAGGGATGGACCAGTACTTC; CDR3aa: CASSYGTGMDQYF
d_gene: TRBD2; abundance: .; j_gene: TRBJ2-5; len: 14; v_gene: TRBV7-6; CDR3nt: TGTGCCAGCAGCTCCCTCGGGGGAGGGGAGACCCAGTACTTC; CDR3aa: CASSSLGGGETQYF
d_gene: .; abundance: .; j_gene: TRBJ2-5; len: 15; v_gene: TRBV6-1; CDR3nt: TGTGCCAGCACCGAAAGTCGGGGCTACCAAGAGACCCAGTACTTC; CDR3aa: CASTESRGYQETQYF
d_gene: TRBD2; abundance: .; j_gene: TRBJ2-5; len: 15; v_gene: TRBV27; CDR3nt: TGTGCCAGCAGTGTAACTAGCGGGGCACAAGAGACCCAGTACTTC; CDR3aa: CASSVTSGAQETQYF
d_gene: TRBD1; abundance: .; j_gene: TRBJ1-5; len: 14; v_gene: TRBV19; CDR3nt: TGTGCCAGTAGGGAGCCAGGGGGCAGGCAGCCCCAGCATTTT; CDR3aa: CASREPGGRQPQHF
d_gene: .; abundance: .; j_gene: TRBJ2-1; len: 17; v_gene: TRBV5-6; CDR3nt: TGTGCCAGCAGCTTAGGCTTGAACTCCGGGGCCTACAATGAGCAGTTCTTC; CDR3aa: CASSLGLNSGAYNEQFF
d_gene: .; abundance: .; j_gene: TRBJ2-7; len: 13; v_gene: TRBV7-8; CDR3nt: TGTGCCAGCAGCTTAAGGACTGATTACGAGCAGTACTTC; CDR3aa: CASSLRTDYEQYF
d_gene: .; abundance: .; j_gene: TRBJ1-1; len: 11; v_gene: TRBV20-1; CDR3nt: TGCAGTGCTAGATGGGTGTCTGAAGCTTTCTTT; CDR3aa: CSARWVSEAFF